This passage covers 28 T cell receptor beta chains from one sample sequenced in a study of cytomegalovirus exposure and HLA in healthy donors. PCR employed 60 Vbeta and 13 Jbeta primers. Produced via immunoSEQ multiplex PCR; TCRdb's table is partial and in-frame only. Of fewer than 250,000 clones listed, about 83% are singletons. The sequenced sample consisted of PBMCs. The receptors here all came from a man aged 35 to 55 in good health and CMV-seronegative.

This clone appeared once. The CDR3 protein is CASRLTGLVPGELFF. The DNA of the CDR3 is TGCGCCAGCAGATTGACGGGACTAGTCCCCGGGGAGCTGTTTTTT. V usage is TRBV5-1 and J usage is TRBJ2-2; 8 nucleotides line up with TRBD2. CDR1 is SGHRS, CDR2 YFSETQ, per germline. The CDR3 has 15 amino acids. V shed 5 bases and J 6 bases; nucleotides not matched to a gene: 9.

J is TRBJ2-5 and V is TRBV10-3, with 8 bases matching TRBD2. This CDR3 comprises 17 residues. Germline lookup yields CDR1 ENHRY and CDR2 SYGVKD. V shed 0 bases and J 4 bases; nucleotides not matched to a gene: 10. The CDR3 loop is CAISESRVLAGGETQYF. CDR3 nucleotides: TGTGCCATCAGTGAGTCGAGGGTCCTAGCGGGTGGAGAGACCCAGTACTTC.

This rearrangement joins TRBV6-5 to TRBJ1-2, with 10 bases aligning to TRBD1. Germline-derived CDR1 and CDR2 are MNHEY and SVGAGI. The junction had 5 bases not matched to a gene; V was cut back by 5 bases and J by 5 bases. This CDR3 has 14 amino acids. The CDR3 reads CASSGTGAGYGYTF. The CDR3 coding sequence is TGTGCCAGCAGTGGGACAGGGGCGGGATATGGCTACACCTTC.

This chain joins TRBV25-1 and TRBJ1-4; the match to TRBD1 covers 8 bases. V was clipped by 9 bases and J by 7 bases; unmatched bases: 7. The CDR3 loop spans 13 amino acids. From germline, CDR1 is MGHDK and CDR2 SYGVNS. The DNA of the CDR3 is TGTGCCAGATTAGACAGGGGAGGTGAAAAACTGTTTTTT. It specifies CARLDRGGEKLFF.

In this sample, this clone turned up a few times. This chain uses TRBV7-9 with TRBJ1-4; 9 bases fit TRBD1. This CDR3 spans 17 amino acids. CDR1 is SEHNR, CDR2 FQNEAQ, per germline (reference sequence). The V and J ends lost 3 bases and 4 bases, in that order; junction bases with no gene match: 9. The CDR3: CASSLGAQGASNEKLFF. The CDR3 DNA follows: TGTGCCAGCAGCTTGGGGGCACAGGGGGCCAGTAATGAAAAACTGTTTTTT.

In DNA, the CDR3 is TGTGCCAGCAGGGAGACAGGGGGCGCGGGACAGCCCCAGCATTTT. This gives the protein CASRETGGAGQPQHF. V usage is TRBV28 and J usage is TRBJ1-5; 10 nucleotides line up with TRBD1. This CDR3 region has 15 residues. Germline assignment: CDR1 MDHEN and CDR2 SYDVKM. Trimming at V came to 6 bases and at J to 7 bases, leaving 9 bases not matched to a gene.

The V gene is TRBV9, the J gene TRBJ2-4; TRBD2 matches 7 bases. Germline lookup yields CDR1 SGDLS and CDR2 YYNGEE. J lost 9 bases, V lost 5 bases, and 11 bases had no gene match. The CDR3 length is 14 residues. CDR3 region: CASSPRLASRIQYF. CDR3 bases: TGTGCCAGCAGTCCTAGACTAGCAAGTCGCATTCAGTACTTC.

The rearrangement uses TRBV5-4 and TRBJ2-7, with D perhaps TRBD2 (6 bases). This CDR3 region has 13 residues. Trimming left V 7 bases short and J 0 bases short, with 11 bases between. Germline V gives CDR1 SGHNT, CDR2 YYREEE (reference sequence). The CDR3 nucleotides are TGTGCCAGCGGGGACTCATACTCCTACGAGCAGTACTTC. Protein product: CASGDSYSYEQYF. Supplemented by reference TRBV5-4 and TRBJ2-7, the full variable domain reads ETGVTQSPTHLIKTRGQQVTLRCSSQSGHNTVSWYQQALGQGPQFIFQYYREEENGRGNFPPRFSGLQFPNYSSELNVNALELDDSALYLCASGDSYSYEQYFGPGTRLTVT.

This chain links TRBV11-3 with TRBJ2-1; 8 bases fit TRBD2. The CDR3 covers 12 residues. Trimming removed 4 bases from V and 7 bases from J; junction bases left unmatched: 0. The germline gives CDR1 SGHNT, CDR2 YENEEA. The CDR3 DNA follows: TGTGCCAGCAGCTCGGGGGGGAATGAGCAGTTCTTC. This sequence encodes CASSSGGNEQFF.

This clone was seen just once. This sequence joins TRBV5-8 and TRBJ2-7; 11 bases fit TRBD2. CDR1 is SGHTS and CDR2 is YDEGEE in the germline V gene. The CDR3 loop spans 16 amino acids. With 2 bases clipped from V and 2 bases from J, the junction kept 6 bases outside the gene matches. The CDR3 is CASSLRASGRTYEQYF. Written as DNA, the CDR3 is TGTGCCAGCAGCTTAAGGGCTAGCGGGAGGACCTACGAGCAGTACTTC.

V gene TRBV5-4 combines with J gene TRBJ1-4; D is unresolved. V was trimmed by 2 bases and J by 5 bases, leaving 4 bases between them. The CDR3 is 12 residues long. Germline assignment: CDR1 SGHNT and CDR2 YYREEE (reference sequence). The CDR3 here is CASSLENEKLFF. The CDR3 DNA is TGTGCCAGCAGCTTAGAGAATGAAAAACTGTTTTTT.

This chain connects TRBV28 to TRBJ1-5; no definite D call. CDR1 and CDR2 (germline): MDHEN, SYDVKM. The V end was cut by 4 bases, the J end by 2 bases, with 15 bases between. The CDR3 has 16 residues. The CDR3 sequence: CASSSASGRGNQPQHF. Written as DNA, the CDR3 is TGTGCCAGCAGTTCCGCCTCCGGTCGGGGCAATCAGCCCCAGCATTTT.

With respect to this clone: The sample carries other DNA sequences with the same CDR3. The CDR3 here is CSTGDPGYTF. The DNA of the CDR3 is TGCAGTACAGGGGACCCTGGCTACACCTTC. This sequence joins TRBV29-1 and TRBJ1-2; 7 nucleotides align to TRBD1. The CDR3 covers 10 residues. CDR1 and CDR2 (germline): SQVTM, ANQGSEA.

The J gene is TRBJ2-7, the V gene TRBV4-2; TRBD2 matches at 11 bases. The CDR3 sequence is 18 residues long. The germline CDR1 and CDR2 sequences are LGHNA and YNFKEQ. With V trimmed by 0 bases and J by 6 bases, 13 bases remained unmatched. The CDR3 DNA is TGTGCCAGCAGCCAAGATCGGTTTGGGCTAGCGGGAGGTCGCGAGCAGTACTTC. Translation gives CASSQDRFGLAGGREQYF.

J is TRBJ2-1 and V is TRBV12-5, with 11 bases matching TRBD2. V lost 5 bases to trimming and J lost 12 bases; unmatched junction nucleotides: 9. The CDR3 has 14 amino acids. Germline V gene data show CDR1 as LGHNT and CDR2 as FRNRAP. The CDR3: CASGPSASGGSQFF. The CDR3 DNA reads TGTGCTAGTGGTCCCTCTGCTAGCGGGGGGTCGCAGTTCTTC.

V is TRBV6-5 and J is TRBJ2-3; D is ambiguous. The CDR3 is 15 amino acids. Germline assignment: CDR1 MNHEY and CDR2 SVGAGI. V lost 7 bases and J lost 2, with 16 bases in between. CDR3 in DNA: TGTGCCAGCAACCCCCTAGGCCTGCACACAGATACGCAGTATTTT. It is translated as CASNPLGLHTDTQYF.

J is TRBJ1-1 and V is TRBV5-8, with a tentative D call TRBD1 (5 bases). Germline loops: CDR1 SGHTS, CDR2 YDEGEE. V gave up 7 bases and J gave up 1 base, with 14 bases separating them. The CDR3 length is 14 residues. The CDR3 loop reads CASRLQASNTEAFF. For the CDR3, the DNA is TGTGCCAGCCGGTTACAGGCCTCGAACACTGAAGCTTTCTTT.

The genes are TRBV21-1 and TRBJ2-5; TRBD2, the table's D call, lacks a check against the DNA. TRBV21-1 is a known pseudogene. CDR3 length: 15 residues. CDR3 nucleotide sequence: TGTGCCAGTTTGTGCGGGGGGCGTTTAGAAGAGACCCAGTACTTC. Translated: CASLCGGRLEETQYF.

The chain is built from TRBV18 and TRBJ1-1; tentative D call: TRBD1 (6 bases). Germline V gives CDR1 KGHSH, CDR2 LQKENI. The CDR3 runs to 15 residues. Trimming left V 2 bases short and J 4 bases short, with 14 bases between. CDR3 DNA: TGTGCCAGCTCACCAGACGTTCAGGGGAGCACTGAAGCTTTCTTT. This codes for CASSPDVQGSTEAFF.

This clone was detected once. This chain connects TRBV5-4 to TRBJ2-5; 7 nucleotides agree with TRBD2. J was trimmed by 3 bases and V by 3 bases; bases with no gene match: 2. Germline lookup yields CDR1 SGHNT and CDR2 YYREEE (reference sequence). The CDR3 length is 13 residues. For the CDR3, the DNA is TGTGCCAGCAGCTGGGACTATAAAGAGACCCAGTACTTC. Amino acids: CASSWDYKETQYF.

This clone was detected only once. In DNA form, the CDR3 reads TGTGCCAGCAGCGAGGGGGGGAGCACTGAAGCTTTCTTT. Translation gives CASSEGGSTEAFF. V gene TRBV9 combines with J gene TRBJ1-1; D possibly corresponds to TRBD1 (6 bases). Germline CDR1 and CDR2: SGDLS and YYNGEE. The CDR3 has 13 amino acids. Trimming took 3 bases from V and 4 from J, leaving 10 bases between them. Full variable domain (remainder filled in from reference TRBV9 and TRBJ1-1): DSGVTQTPKHLITATGQRVTLRCSPRSGDLSVYWYQQSLDQGLQFLIQYYNGEERAKGNILERFSAQQFPDLHSELNLSSLELGDSALYFCASSEGGSTEAFFGQGTRLTVV.

This clone was found once. The CDR3 reads CAISVRLAGGLSSYNEQFF. The CDR3, as DNA: TGTGCCATCAGTGTACGGCTAGCGGGAGGACTGAGCTCCTACAATGAGCAGTTCTTC. This chain connects TRBV10-3 to TRBJ2-1; 11 nucleotides line up with TRBD2. Looked up from germline, CDR1 is ENHRY and CDR2 is SYGVKD. J was trimmed by 0 bases and V by 4 bases; bases with no gene match: 11. CDR3 size: 19 residues.

The genes are TRBV5-6 and TRBJ1-1; weak D call: TRBD1 (6 bases). Germline lookup yields CDR1 SGHDT and CDR2 YYEEEE. The CDR3 runs to 15 residues. V lost 1 base to trimming and J lost 5 bases, with 15 bases between them. The CDR3 DNA reads as TGTGCCAGCAGCTTGATCGGGGGGCTTGGGACTGAAGCTTTCTTT. Translated, it gives CASSLIGGLGTEAFF.

The chain links TRBV19 to TRBJ1-5; tentatively, D is TRBD1 (5 bases). The germline V gene has CDR1 LNHDA and CDR2 SQIVND (reference sequence). Trimming cost V 11 bases and J 9 bases, with 17 bases left between them. This CDR3 has 12 residues. CDR3 nucleotides: TGTGCCGGGGGGGAGGGCCTTGGGCCCCAGCATTTT. Amino acid sequence: CAGGEGLGPQHF.

The V gene is TRBV7-9, the J gene TRBJ2-1, with D possibly matching TRBD2 (5 bases). CDR3 length equals 16 residues. The V gene lost 5 bases and the J gene lost 0 bases, with 14 bases spanning the gap. The germline gives CDR1 SEHNR, CDR2 FQNEAQ (reference sequence). In nucleotides, the CDR3 is TGTGCCAGCAGCCCCTGGGGAAGCGGCTCCTACAATGAGCAGTTCTTC. Translation gives CASSPWGSGSYNEQFF.

The chain is built from TRBV5-5 and TRBJ1-5; no firm D call. The V gene's germline CDR1 is SGHKS and CDR2 YYEKEE (reference sequence). V lost 2 bases to trimming and J lost 0 bases, with 9 bases between them. This CDR3 contains 15 residues. The CDR3 sequence is CASSFTATSNQPQHF. The CDR3 DNA reads as TGTGCCAGCAGCTTTACAGCAACTAGCAATCAGCCCCAGCATTTT.

This clone has only one observation. The genes are TRBV18 and TRBJ2-2, with unresolved D. The CDR3 has 12 residues. The germline gives CDR1 KGHSH, CDR2 LQKENI. The ends were cut back, 9 bases at V and 3 bases at J, with 8 bases in the middle. The CDR3 protein is CASSGDTGELFF. CDR3 nucleotides: TGTGCCAGTTCCGGAGACACCGGGGAGCTGTTTTTT.

V usage is TRBV10-3 and J usage is TRBJ1-2; D is unclear. V lost 0 bases to trimming and J lost 3 bases, with 11 bases between them. Germline V lookup: CDR1 ENHRY, CDR2 SYGVKD. CDR3 length: 15 residues. CDR3 DNA: TGTGCCATCAGTGAGTCGAATAACGGAGACTATGGCTACACCTTC. Protein sequence: CAISESNNGDYGYTF.